Listed below are T cell receptor beta chains from one sample, sequenced in a study of cytomegalovirus exposure and HLA in healthy donors. Profiling relied on immunoSEQ multiplex PCR, and the TCRdb table lists in-frame clones only, not all of them. In the table there are 90,000 to 130,000 clones, roughly 68% of which are singletons. Material for sequencing was PBMCs. These receptors were obtained from a woman in her 30s in good health and CMV-seronegative. Both conserved end residues are part of each CDR3. D genes are given only for firm matches. The size entry is marked missing in some rows and otherwise reads once, few, many or a size class.

d_call,j_call,clone_size,v_call,cdr3_aa,cdr3_nt
.,TRBJ1-5,few,TRBV7-2,CASSPNRNQPQHF,TGTGCCAGCAGCCCGAACAGGAATCAGCCCCAGCATTTT
TRBD2,TRBJ2-7,few,TRBV6-1,CASSEESGSSYEQYF,TGTGCCAGCAGTGAAGAGAGCGGGAGCTCCTACGAGCAGTACTTC
.,TRBJ2-7,.,TRBV15,CATSRQGFYEQYF,TGTGCCACCAGCAGACAGGGATTCTACGAGCAGTACTTC
.,TRBJ1-5,.,TRBV7-6,CASSLAAGESNQPQHF,TGTGCCAGCAGCTTAGCGGCAGGGGAGAGCAATCAGCCCCAGCATTTT
.,TRBJ2-3,.,TRBV6-5,CAVGRVTDTQYF,TGTGCCGTCGGGCGGGTGACAGATACGCAGTATTTT
TRBD2,TRBJ2-7,.,TRBV27,CASSSGTSIYEQYF,TGTGCCAGCAGTTCCGGGACTAGCATCTACGAGCAGTACTTC
.,TRBJ1-5,.,TRBV4-1,CASSLPGGNQPQHF,TGCGCCAGCAGCCTCCCTGGGGGGAATCAGCCCCAGCATTTT
TRBD2,TRBJ2-3,.,TRBV6-5,CASRRSGSSDTQYF,TGTGCCAGCAGAAGAAGCGGGAGTTCTGATACGCAGTATTTT
.,TRBJ1-3,.,TRBV25-1,CASSAFRGIYGNTIYF,TGTGCCAGCAGTGCCTTTAGGGGGATATATGGAAACACCATATATTTT
.,TRBJ2-7,.,TRBV5-1,CASSAGTGASYEQYF,TGCGCCAGCTCGGCGGGAACAGGGGCTTCCTACGAGCAGTACTTC
TRBD1,TRBJ1-1,.,TRBV5-5,CASSSQGASYGEAFF,TGCGCCAGCAGCTCTCAGGGGGCCTCCTACGGTGAAGCTTTCTTT
.,TRBJ1-4,few,TRBV10-3,CAISGGRDNGEKLFF,TGTGCCATCAGTGGTGGCAGGGATAACGGTGAAAAACTGTTTTTT
TRBD1,TRBJ1-5,.,TRBV7-9,CASSSGTGIFQPQHF,TGTGCCAGCAGCTCGGGGACAGGGATTTTTCAGCCCCAGCATTTT
.,TRBJ1-1,.,TRBV5-4,CASSLARGANTEAFF,TGTGCCAGCAGCTTGGCCAGGGGTGCGAACACTGAAGCTTTCTTT
.,TRBJ2-7,.,TRBV6-4,CASRRGASGPYEQYF,TGTGCCAGCAGGAGGGGGGCTAGCGGTCCCTACGAGCAGTACTTC
.,TRBJ2-7,.,TRBV19,CASRGAGIYEQYF,TGTGCCAGTAGGGGGGCAGGCATCTACGAGCAGTACTTC
TRBD2,TRBJ2-3,.,TRBV5-1,CASSLGGRLGDTQYF,TGCGCCAGCAGCTTGGGCGGGAGGTTGGGAGATACGCAGTATTTT
TRBD2,TRBJ2-7,.,TRBV7-3,CASSLGTSSEQYF,TGTGCCAGCAGCCTGGGGACTAGCAGCGAGCAGTACTTC
TRBD1,TRBJ1-6,.,TRBV10-2,CASSEGGQGSSYNSPLHF,TGCGCCAGCAGTGAAGGGGGACAGGGGAGCTCCTATAATTCACCCCTCCACTTT
TRBD2,TRBJ2-7,.,TRBV2,CASSEMRGAYEQYF,TGTGCCAGCAGTGAAATGCGGGGGGCATACGAGCAGTACTTC
TRBD1,TRBJ1-2,.,TRBV7-9,CASSLAQGTGSGYTF,TGTGCCAGCAGCTTAGCACAGGGGACCGGCAGTGGCTACACCTTC
TRBD2,TRBJ2-2,.,TRBV11-2,CASSLQLAGNTGELFF,TGTGCCAGCAGCTTACAACTAGCGGGGAACACCGGGGAGCTGTTTTTT
TRBD2,TRBJ2-1,.,TRBV10-2,CASSSGTTSGQFF,TGCGCCAGCAGCTCTGGGACTACGAGCGGGCAGTTCTTC
TRBD1,TRBJ2-2,few,TRBV27,CASKTQGAGTGELFF,TGTGCCAGCAAAACACAGGGGGCTGGCACCGGGGAGCTGTTTTTT
TRBD1,TRBJ2-5,.,TRBV28,CASRNRGKETQYF,TGTGCCAGCAGGAACAGGGGAAAAGAGACCCAGTACTTC
TRBD2,TRBJ2-1,.,TRBV5-1,CASSLDSGSLYNEQFF,TGCGCCAGCAGCTTGGATAGCGGGAGCCTATACAATGAGCAGTTCTTC
.,TRBJ1-3,.,TRBV28,CASSLAWSGNTIYF,TGTGCCAGCAGTTTAGCGTGGTCTGGAAACACCATATATTTT
.,TRBJ2-5,.,TRBV7-3,CASSLGGSVGETQYF,TGTGCCAGCAGCCTAGGCGGCTCCGTTGGGGAGACCCAGTACTTC
.,TRBJ1-2,.,TRBV18,CASSPERSGIYGYTF,TGTGCCAGCTCACCAGAAAGGTCAGGAATCTATGGCTACACCTTC
TRBD2,TRBJ2-1,.,TRBV9,CASSAPVGGIGNEQFF,TGTGCCAGCAGCGCACCCGTGGGGGGGATTGGGAATGAGCAGTTCTTC
.,TRBJ1-3,few,TRBV7-6,CASSLGQPGSGNTIYF,TGTGCCAGCAGCTTAGGACAGCCAGGCTCTGGAAACACCATATATTTT
TRBD2,TRBJ2-1,once,TRBV11-3,CASSLDPGGLNEQFF,TGTGCCAGCAGCTTAGATCCGGGAGGGCTTAATGAGCAGTTCTTC
TRBD1,TRBJ1-2,.,TRBV29-1,CSVEPQGDYGYTF,TGCAGCGTTGAGCCGCAGGGGGACTATGGCTACACCTTC
.,TRBJ1-5,.,TRBV4-3,CASSLRWVEDYSNQPQHF,TGCGCCAGCAGCCTAAGATGGGTAGAGGACTATAGCAATCAGCCCCAGCATTTT
.,TRBJ1-6,.,TRBV6-6,CASKKTGKESPLHF,TGTGCCAGCAAAAAAACAGGGAAGGAATCACCCCTCCACTTT